This record concerns one TCR beta chain sequence. Sequencing used immunoSEQ multiplex PCR; TCRdb keeps in-frame clones, though not all of them. Among about 370,000 clones listed, 85% to 90% were seen once. These data come from a study of blood T cell repertoires in COVID-19. About the study: T cells, B-cell-depleted T cells, or PBMCs supplied cDNA or gDNA.

CDR1 and CDR2 (germline): SSHAT, FNYEAQ (reference sequence). The CDR3 is 15 residues long. V lost 4 bases to trimming and J lost 2 bases; unmatched junction nucleotides: 3. The chain combines TRBV7-7 with TRBJ2-3; 10 nucleotides match TRBD2. This sequence was found in a young man who had recovered from COVID-19. Sequenced input: PBMCs or T cells enriched from blood (not recorded which). Here the CDR3 DNA reads TGTGCCAGCAGCTCCGGGACTAGCGTCACAGATACGCAGTATTTT. Amino acids: CASSSGTSVTDTQYF.